What follows are 10 T cell receptor beta chains derived from one specimen sequenced in a study of T cells after somatic rescue of genetic block (dated by TCRdb to about 2020). Libraries were constructed by the immunoSEQ multiplex PCR assay. TCRdb limited this immuneACCESS table to in-frame rearrangements with V and J called. A share of clones is missing; checked studies link under half to unresolved V genes, and the rest is unexplained. In this sample the table shows tens of thousands of clones, approximately 96% of which occur a single time. The top ten constitute around 0.078% of the sample. The source material was peripheral blood mononuclear cells (PBMCs). All receptors derive from a child under two years old.

The chain carries TRBV28 and TRBJ2-1, with 9 bases matching TRBD2. The CDR3 has 15 amino acids. Germline lookup yields CDR1 MDHEN and CDR2 SYDVKM. V lost 6 bases, J lost 6 bases, and 9 bases stayed unmatched. The DNA for the CDR3 is TGTGCCAGCAGGGATTCTGCGGGAGGGGTCAATGAGCAGTTCTTC. It yields the protein CASRDSAGGVNEQFF. The full variable domain, its missing parts supplied by reference TRBV28 and TRBJ2-1, is DVKVTQSSRYLVKRTGEKVFLECVQDMDHENMFWYRQDPGLGLRLIYFSYDVKMKEKGDIPEGYSVSREKKERFSLILESASTNQTSMYLCASRDSAGGVNEQFFGPGTRLTVL.

V usage is TRBV27 and J usage is TRBJ1-6; D unresolved. CDR1 and CDR2 (germline): MNHEY, SMNVEV (reference sequence). The CDR3 loop spans 13 amino acids. V was trimmed by 5 bases and J by 8 bases, leaving 10 bases between them. Written as DNA, the CDR3 is TGTGCCAGCAGTCCCCGGGCCTATTCACCCCTCCACTTT. It yields the protein CASSPRAYSPLHF.

The chain joins TRBV5-1 to TRBJ2-3; D not resolved. CDR1 and CDR2 from the germline V gene are SGHRS and YFSETQ. The CDR3 has 14 residues. Trimming cost V 1 base and J 4 bases, with 10 bases left between them. The CDR3 sequence is CASSLLGSADTQYF. CDR3 nucleotides: TGCGCCAGCAGCTTGTTGGGAAGCGCAGATACGCAGTATTTT. The variable domain in full, with the rest retrieved from reference TRBV5-1 and TRBJ2-3, is KAGVTQTPRYLIKTRGQQVTLSCSPISGHRSVSWYQQTPGQGLQFLFEYFSETQRNKGNFPGRFSGRQFSNSRSEMNVSTLELGDSALYLCASSLLGSADTQYFGPGTRLTVL.

V gene TRBV4-2 combines with J gene TRBJ2-7; TRBD1 is a possible D gene (5 bases). CDR1 LGHNA and CDR2 YNFKEQ come from the germline V gene. V shed 1 base and J shed 3 bases, with 13 bases lying between them. The CDR3 spans 15 residues. CDR3 sequence: CASSQAIGQFYEQYF. In DNA form, the CDR3 reads TGTGCCAGCAGCCAAGCTATAGGACAATTCTACGAGCAGTACTTC.

The CDR3 spells CASSFRTGSGNTIYF. The CDR3 nucleotides are TGTGCCAGCAGCTTCCGCACGGGCTCTGGAAACACCATATATTTT. The chain recombines TRBV5-8 with TRBJ1-3; no reliable D call. Germline lookup yields CDR1 SGHTS and CDR2 YDEGEE. The CDR3 is 15 amino acids. V lost 2 bases and J 0 bases, leaving 9 bases between the germline ends.

This clone was counted once. The chain joins TRBV2 to TRBJ1-1; D gene ambiguous. Germline lookup yields CDR1 SNHLY and CDR2 FYNNEI. V lost 4 bases to trimming and J lost 5 bases, with 11 bases between them. CDR3 length: 13 residues. Here the CDR3 DNA reads TGTGCCAGCAGTGTTGCCTCCAGTACTGAAGCTTTCTTT. Amino acid sequence: CASSVASSTEAFF.

The chain is built from TRBV2 and TRBJ1-5; possible D gene TRBD1, 6 bases. Trimming stripped 5 bases from V and 4 bases from J, with 12 bases between. Germline V gene lookup returns CDR1 SNHLY and CDR2 FYNNEI. The CDR3 sequence is 14 residues long. For the CDR3, the DNA is TGTGCCAGCAGTCATGGACAGCCTAATCAGCCCCAGCATTTT. The encoded protein is CASSHGQPNQPQHF.

V is TRBV18 and J is TRBJ2-7, with D tentatively TRBD1 (5 bases). The V end lost 4 bases, the J end lost 5 bases, and 15 bases lay between the germline ends. Germline assignment: CDR1 KGHSH and CDR2 LQKENI. CDR3 length equals 14 residues. Written as DNA, the CDR3 is TGTGCCAGCTCACTTCTAGGTAGGGGCCACGAGCAGTACTTC. Translated: CASSLLGRGHEQYF.

The chain couples TRBV2 to TRBJ2-2, with 7 bases lining up with TRBD1. Trimming cost V 7 bases and J 4 bases; bases outside gene matches: 3. Germline CDR1 reads SNHLY; CDR2 reads FYNNEI. This CDR3 spans 13 amino acids. CDR3 amino acids: CASNAGGTGELFF. In DNA form, the CDR3 reads TGTGCCAGCAATGCAGGGGGCACCGGGGAGCTGTTTTTT.

This clone was detected only once. V gene TRBV29-1 combines with J gene TRBJ2-7, with 7 nucleotides matching TRBD1. Germline V gene data show CDR1 as SQVTM and CDR2 as ANQGSEA. V gave up 4 bases and J gave up 7 bases; unmatched junction bases: 7. The length of the CDR3 is 12 residues. This chain's CDR3 is CSVVQGTGEQYF. The CDR3 DNA follows: TGCAGCGTTGTACAGGGGACCGGGGAGCAGTACTTC.